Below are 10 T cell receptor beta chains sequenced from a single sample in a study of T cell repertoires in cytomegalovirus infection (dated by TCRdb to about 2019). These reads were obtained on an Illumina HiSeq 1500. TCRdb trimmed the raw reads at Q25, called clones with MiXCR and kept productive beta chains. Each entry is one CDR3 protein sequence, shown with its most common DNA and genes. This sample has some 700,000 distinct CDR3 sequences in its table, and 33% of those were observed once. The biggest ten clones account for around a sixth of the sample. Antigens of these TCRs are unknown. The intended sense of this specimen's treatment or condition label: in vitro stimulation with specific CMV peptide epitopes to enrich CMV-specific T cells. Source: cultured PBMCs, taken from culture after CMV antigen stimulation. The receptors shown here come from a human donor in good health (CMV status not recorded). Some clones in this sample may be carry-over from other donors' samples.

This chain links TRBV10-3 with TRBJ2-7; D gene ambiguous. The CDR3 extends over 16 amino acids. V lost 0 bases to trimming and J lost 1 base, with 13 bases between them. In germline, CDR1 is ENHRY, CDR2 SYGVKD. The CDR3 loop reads CAISESTRSRSYEQYF. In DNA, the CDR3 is TGTGCCATCAGTGAGTCGACGCGGAGTCGGTCCTACGAGCAGTACTTC.

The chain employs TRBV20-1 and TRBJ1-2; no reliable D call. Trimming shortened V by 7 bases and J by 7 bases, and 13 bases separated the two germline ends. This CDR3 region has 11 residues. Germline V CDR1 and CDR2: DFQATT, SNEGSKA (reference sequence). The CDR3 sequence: CSDRAMGGYTF. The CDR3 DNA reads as TGCAGTGATAGGGCGATGGGTGGCTACACCTTC.

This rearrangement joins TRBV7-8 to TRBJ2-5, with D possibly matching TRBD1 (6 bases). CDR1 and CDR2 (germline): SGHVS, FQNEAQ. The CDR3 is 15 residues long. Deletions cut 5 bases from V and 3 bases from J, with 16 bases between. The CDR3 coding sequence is TGTGCCAGCAGCCCCCTCTACTCAGGGGAAGAGACCCAGTACTTC. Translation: CASSPLYSGEETQYF.

CDR3 residues: CASSTLGAASLSGYGYTF. DNA of the CDR3: TGTGCCAGCAGTACTCTCGGGGCGGCCTCTCTTTCTGGCTATGGCTACACCTTC. The chain recombines TRBV2 with TRBJ1-2, with TRBD1 as a possible D gene (5 bases). V was pared by 5 bases and J by 4 bases, with 26 bases between. The germline CDR1 and CDR2 sequences are SNHLY and FYNNEI. The CDR3 covers 18 residues.

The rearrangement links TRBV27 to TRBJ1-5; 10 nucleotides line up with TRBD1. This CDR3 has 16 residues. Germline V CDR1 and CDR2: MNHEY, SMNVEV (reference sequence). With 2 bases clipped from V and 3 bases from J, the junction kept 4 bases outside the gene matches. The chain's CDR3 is CASSLTGTGVNQPQHF. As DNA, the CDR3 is TGTGCCAGCAGTTTAACCGGGACAGGGGTCAATCAGCCCCAGCATTTT.

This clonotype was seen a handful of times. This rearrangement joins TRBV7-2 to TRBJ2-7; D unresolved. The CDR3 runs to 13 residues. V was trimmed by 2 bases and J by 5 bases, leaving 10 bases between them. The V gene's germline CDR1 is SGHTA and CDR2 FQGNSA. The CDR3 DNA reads TGTGCCAGCAGCTTAACGCTCGACAACGAGCAGTACTTC. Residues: CASSLTLDNEQYF.

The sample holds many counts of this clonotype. In DNA form, the CDR3 reads TGTGCCAGCAGCCAACTGTTGGGCCTAAATCAGCCCCAGCATTTT. It specifies CASSQLLGLNQPQHF. The chain combines TRBV7-2 with TRBJ1-5; D not resolved. Trimming shortened V by 5 bases and J by 4 bases, and 15 bases separated the two germline ends. This CDR3 has 15 residues. In germline, CDR1 is SGHTA, CDR2 FQGNSA. The entire variable domain, with the rest obtained from reference TRBV7-2 and TRBJ1-5, is as follows: GAGVSQSPSNKVTEKGKDVELRCDPISGHTALYWYRQSLGQGLEFLIYFQGNSAPDKSGLPSDRFSAERTGGSVSTLTIQRTQQEDSAVYLCASSQLLGLNQPQHFGDGTRLSIL.

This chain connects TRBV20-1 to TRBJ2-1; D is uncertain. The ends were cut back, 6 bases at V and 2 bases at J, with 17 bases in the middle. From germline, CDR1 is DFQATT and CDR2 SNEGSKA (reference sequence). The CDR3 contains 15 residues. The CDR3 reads CSAARRGLAYNEQFF. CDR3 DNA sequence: TGCAGTGCCGCCCGCCGTGGGCTGGCCTACAATGAGCAGTTCTTC.

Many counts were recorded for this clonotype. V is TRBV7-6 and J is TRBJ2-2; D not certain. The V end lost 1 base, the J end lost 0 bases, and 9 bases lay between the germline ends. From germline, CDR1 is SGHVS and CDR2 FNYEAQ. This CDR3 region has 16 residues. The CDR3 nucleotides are TGTGCCAGCAGCTTAGGCACGAGCGCGAACACCGGGGAGCTGTTTTTT. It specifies CASSLGTSANTGELFF.

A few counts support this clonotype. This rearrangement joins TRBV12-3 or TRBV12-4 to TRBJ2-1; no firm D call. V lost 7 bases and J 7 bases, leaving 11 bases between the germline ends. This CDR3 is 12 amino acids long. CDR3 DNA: TGTGCCAGCAACGGAGTAAGGAATGAGCAGTTCTTC. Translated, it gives CASNGVRNEQFF.